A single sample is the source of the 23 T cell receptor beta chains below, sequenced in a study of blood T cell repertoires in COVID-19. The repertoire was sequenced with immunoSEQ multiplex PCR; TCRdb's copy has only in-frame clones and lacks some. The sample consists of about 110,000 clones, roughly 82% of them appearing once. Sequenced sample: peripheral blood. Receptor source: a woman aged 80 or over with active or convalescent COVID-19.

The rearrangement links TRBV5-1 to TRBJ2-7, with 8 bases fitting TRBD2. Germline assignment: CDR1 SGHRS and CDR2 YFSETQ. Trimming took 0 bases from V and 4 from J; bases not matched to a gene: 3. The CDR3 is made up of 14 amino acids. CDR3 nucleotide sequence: TGCGCCAGCAGCTTGGTAAGCGGGAGTTACGAGCAGTACTTC. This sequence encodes CASSLVSGSYEQYF.

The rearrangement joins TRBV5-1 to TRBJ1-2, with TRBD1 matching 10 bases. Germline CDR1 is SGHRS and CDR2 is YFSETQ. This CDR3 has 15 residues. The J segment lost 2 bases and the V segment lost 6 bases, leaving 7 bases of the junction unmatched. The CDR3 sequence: CASNSGTGDNYGYTF. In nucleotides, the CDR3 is TGCGCCAGCAATTCCGGGACAGGGGACAACTATGGCTACACCTTC.

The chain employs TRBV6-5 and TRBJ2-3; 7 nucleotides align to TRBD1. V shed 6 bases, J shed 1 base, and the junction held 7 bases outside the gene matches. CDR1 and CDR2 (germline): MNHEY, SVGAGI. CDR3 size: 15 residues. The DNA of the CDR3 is TGTGCCAGCAGCCGACAGGGATCAGGCACAGATACGCAGTATTTT. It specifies CASSRQGSGTDTQYF.

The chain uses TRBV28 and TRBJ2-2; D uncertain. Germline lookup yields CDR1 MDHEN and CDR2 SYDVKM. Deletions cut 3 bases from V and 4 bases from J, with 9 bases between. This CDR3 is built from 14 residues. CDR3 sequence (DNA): TGTGCCAGCAGTTTTAATCTCCCCACCGGGGAGCTGTTTTTT. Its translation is CASSFNLPTGELFF.

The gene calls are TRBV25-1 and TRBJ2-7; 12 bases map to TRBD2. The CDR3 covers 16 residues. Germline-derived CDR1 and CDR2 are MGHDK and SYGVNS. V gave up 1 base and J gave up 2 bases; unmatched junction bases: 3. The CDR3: CASSEWSSGRAYEQYF. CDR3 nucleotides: TGTGCCAGCAGTGAATGGTCTAGCGGGAGGGCCTACGAGCAGTACTTC.

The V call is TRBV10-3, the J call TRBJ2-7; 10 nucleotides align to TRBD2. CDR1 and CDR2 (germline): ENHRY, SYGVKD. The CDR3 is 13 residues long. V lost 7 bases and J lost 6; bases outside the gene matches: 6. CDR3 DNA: TGTGCCATCAAGCGGGAGGGCCTCGGCGAGCAGTACTTC. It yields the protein CAIKREGLGEQYF.

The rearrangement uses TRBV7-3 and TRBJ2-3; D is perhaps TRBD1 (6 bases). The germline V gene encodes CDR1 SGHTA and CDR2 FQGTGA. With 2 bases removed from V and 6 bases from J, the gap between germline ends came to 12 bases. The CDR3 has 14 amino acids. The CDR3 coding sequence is TGTGCCAGCAGCTTAGGTGGGGGCCGGGATACGCAGTATTTT. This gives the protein CASSLGGGRDTQYF.

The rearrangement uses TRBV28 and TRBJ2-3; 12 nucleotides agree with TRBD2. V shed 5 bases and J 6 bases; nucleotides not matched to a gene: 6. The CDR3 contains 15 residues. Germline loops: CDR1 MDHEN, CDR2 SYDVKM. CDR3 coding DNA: TGTGCCAGCAGTGACCTAGCGGGAGGGTTTGATACGCAGTATTTT. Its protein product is CASSDLAGGFDTQYF.

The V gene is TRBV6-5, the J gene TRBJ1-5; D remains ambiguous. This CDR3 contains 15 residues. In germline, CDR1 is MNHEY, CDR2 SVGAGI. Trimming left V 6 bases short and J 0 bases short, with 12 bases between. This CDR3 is CASSPEFYSNQPQHF. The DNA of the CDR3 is TGTGCCAGCAGCCCCGAGTTTTATAGCAATCAGCCCCAGCATTTT.

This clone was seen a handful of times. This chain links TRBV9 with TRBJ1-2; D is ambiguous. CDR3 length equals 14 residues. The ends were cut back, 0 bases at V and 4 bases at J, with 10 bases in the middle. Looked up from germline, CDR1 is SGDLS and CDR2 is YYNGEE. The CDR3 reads CASSVGDTSYGYTF. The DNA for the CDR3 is TGTGCCAGCAGCGTAGGTGACACCTCCTATGGCTACACCTTC. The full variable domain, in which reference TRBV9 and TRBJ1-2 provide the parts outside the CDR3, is DSGVTQTPKHLITATGQRVTLRCSPRSGDLSVYWYQQSLDQGLQFLIQYYNGEERAKGNILERFSAQQFPDLHSELNLSSLELGDSALYFCASSVGDTSYGYTFGSGTRLTVV.

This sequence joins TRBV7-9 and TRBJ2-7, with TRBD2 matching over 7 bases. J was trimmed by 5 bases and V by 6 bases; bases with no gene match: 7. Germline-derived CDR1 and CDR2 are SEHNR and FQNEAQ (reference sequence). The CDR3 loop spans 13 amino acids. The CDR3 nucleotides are TGTGCCAGCAGTGATGGGGGGGTCCACGAGCAGTACTTC. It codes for CASSDGGVHEQYF.

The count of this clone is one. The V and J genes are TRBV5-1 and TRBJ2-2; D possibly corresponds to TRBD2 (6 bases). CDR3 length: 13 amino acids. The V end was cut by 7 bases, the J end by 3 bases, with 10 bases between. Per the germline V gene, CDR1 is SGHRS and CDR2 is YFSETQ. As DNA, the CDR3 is TGCGCCAGCGTGGAGGGAGACACCGGGGAGCTGTTTTTT. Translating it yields CASVEGDTGELFF.

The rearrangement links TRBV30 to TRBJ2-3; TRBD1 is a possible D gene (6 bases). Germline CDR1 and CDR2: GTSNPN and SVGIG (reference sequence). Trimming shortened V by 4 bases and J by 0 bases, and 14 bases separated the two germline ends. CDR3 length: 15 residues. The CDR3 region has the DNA TGTGCCTGGACCCCAGGTAGGGGGAGCACAGATACGCAGTATTTT. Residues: CAWTPGRGSTDTQYF.

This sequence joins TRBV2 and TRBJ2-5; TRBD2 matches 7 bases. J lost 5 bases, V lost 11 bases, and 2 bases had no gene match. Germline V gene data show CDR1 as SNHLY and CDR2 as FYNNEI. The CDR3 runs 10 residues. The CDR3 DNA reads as TGTGCCGTCGGGGGGGAGACCCAGTACTTC. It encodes CAVGGETQYF.

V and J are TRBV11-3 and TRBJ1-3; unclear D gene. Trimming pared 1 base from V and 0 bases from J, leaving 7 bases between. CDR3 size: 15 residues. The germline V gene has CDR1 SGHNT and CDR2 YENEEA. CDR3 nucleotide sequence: TGTGCCAGCAGCTTAGGTCCGGGCTCTGGAAACACCATATATTTT. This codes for CASSLGPGSGNTIYF.

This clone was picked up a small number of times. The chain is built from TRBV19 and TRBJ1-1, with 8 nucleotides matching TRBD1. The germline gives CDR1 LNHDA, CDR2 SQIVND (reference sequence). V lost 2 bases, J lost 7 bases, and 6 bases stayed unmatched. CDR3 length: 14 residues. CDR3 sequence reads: CASSITGGPVEAFF. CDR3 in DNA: TGTGCCAGTAGTATAACAGGGGGGCCCGTTGAAGCTTTCTTT.

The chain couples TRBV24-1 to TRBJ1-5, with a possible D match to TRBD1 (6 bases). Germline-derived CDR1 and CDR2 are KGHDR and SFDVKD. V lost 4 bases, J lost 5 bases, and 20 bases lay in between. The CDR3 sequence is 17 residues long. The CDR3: CATSDRETGPADQPQHF. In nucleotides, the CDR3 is TGTGCCACCAGTGACCGAGAGACAGGTCCGGCAGATCAGCCCCAGCATTTT.

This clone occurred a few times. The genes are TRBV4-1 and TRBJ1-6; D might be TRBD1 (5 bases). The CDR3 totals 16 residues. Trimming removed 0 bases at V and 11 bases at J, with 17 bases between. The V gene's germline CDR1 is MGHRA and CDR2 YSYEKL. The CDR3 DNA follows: TGCGCCAGCAGCCAAGATTTGGGGCAGGGTCGGACACCCCTCCACTTT. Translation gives CASSQDLGQGRTPLHF.

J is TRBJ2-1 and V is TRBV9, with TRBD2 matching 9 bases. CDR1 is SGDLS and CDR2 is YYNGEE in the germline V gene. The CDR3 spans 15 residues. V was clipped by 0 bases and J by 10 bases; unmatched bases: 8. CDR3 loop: CASSVGSGSGWEQFF. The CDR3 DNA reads TGTGCCAGCAGCGTAGGTAGCGGGAGTGGATGGGAGCAGTTCTTC.

CDR3 region: CASRPGAMGSPLHF. The CDR3 DNA sequence: TGTGCCAGCAGACCAGGGGCGATGGGATCACCCCTCCACTTT. The chain combines TRBV3-1 (or the pseudogene TRBV3-2) with TRBJ1-6; a weak D match, TRBD1 (6 bases). Germline V lookup: CDR1 LGHDT, CDR2 YNNKEL (reference sequence). CDR3 length: 14 amino acids. V gave up 6 bases and J gave up 10 bases, with 16 bases separating them.

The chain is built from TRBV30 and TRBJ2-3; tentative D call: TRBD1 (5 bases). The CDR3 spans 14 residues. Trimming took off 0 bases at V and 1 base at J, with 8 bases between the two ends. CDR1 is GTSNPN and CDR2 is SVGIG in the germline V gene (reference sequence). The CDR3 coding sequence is TGTGCCTGGAGTGTAACAGGAGGCACAGATACGCAGTATTTT. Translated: CAWSVTGGTDTQYF.

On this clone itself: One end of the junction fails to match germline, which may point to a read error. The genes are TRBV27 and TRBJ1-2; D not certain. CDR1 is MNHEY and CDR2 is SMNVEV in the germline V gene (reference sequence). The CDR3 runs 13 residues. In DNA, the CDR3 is TGTGCCAACAGTCCCGGGAGGAACTATGGCTACACCTTC. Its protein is CANSPGRNYGYTF.

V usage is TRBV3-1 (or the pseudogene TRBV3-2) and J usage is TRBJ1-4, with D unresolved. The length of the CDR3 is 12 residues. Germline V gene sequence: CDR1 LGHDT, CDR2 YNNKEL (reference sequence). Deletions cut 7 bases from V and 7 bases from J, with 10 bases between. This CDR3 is CASKTPGEKLFF. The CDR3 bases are TGTGCCAGCAAAACCCCCGGTGAAAAACTGTTTTTT.